This T cell receptor (beta chain) was profiled in a study of immune evolution from preneoplasia to lung adenocarcinoma. Regarding the study as a whole: Normal lung had highest clonality; later lesions appeared denser, more diverse. Top clone share appeared to fall from AAH through AIS, MIA, adenocarcinoma. Highest clonality occurred in KRAS-mutant, not EGFR-mutant or double wild-type, nodules.

Germline-derived CDR1 and CDR2 are SGHVS and FNYEAQ. The CDR3 totals 14 residues. The V gene end was trimmed by 6 bases and the J gene end by 2 bases; junction bases not matched to a gene: 7. Method: immunoSEQ multiplex PCR; TCRdb's copy keeps in-frame clones and lacks some. Of roughly 3,000 clones listed, roughly 82% are singletons. Each case's diagnosis was confirmed by two pathologists on H&E. Concerning this clone: Its specificity is unknown.

The chain is built from TRBV7-6 and TRBJ2-7; 7 nucleotides match TRBD2. The sequence was obtained from a person aged 60 to 80 with lung adenocarcinoma. The specimen sequenced was FFPE lung adenocarcinoma in situ tissue. As DNA, the CDR3 is TGTGCCAGCAGTCCCCGGGGAGGGACCTACGAGCAGTACTTC. It codes for CASSPRGGTYEQYF.